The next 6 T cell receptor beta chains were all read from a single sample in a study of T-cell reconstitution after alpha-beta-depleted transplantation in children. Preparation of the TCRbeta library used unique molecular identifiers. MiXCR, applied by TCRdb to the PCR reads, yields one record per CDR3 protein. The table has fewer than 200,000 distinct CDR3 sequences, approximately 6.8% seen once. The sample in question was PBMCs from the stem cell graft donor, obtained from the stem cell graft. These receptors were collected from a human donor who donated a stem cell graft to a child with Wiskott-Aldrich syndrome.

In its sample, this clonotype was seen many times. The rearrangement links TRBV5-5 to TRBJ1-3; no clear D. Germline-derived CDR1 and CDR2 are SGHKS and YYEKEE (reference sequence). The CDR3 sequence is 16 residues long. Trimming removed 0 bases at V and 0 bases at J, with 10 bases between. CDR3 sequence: CASSLGYRSSGNTIYF. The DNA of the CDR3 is TGTGCCAGCAGCTTGGGTTACCGGAGCTCTGGAAACACCATATATTTT.

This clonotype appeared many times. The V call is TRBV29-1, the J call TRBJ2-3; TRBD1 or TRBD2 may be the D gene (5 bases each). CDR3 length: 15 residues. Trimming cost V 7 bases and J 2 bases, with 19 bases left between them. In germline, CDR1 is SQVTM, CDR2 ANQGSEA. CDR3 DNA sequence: TGCAGCGCCCCCCTTGGGGGTTCGCCCACAGATACGCAGTATTTT. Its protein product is CSAPLGGSPTDTQYF.

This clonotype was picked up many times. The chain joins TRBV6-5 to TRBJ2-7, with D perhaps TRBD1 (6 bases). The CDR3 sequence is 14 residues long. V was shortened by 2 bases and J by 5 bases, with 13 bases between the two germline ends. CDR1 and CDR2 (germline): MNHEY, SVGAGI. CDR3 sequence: CASSYLPGQDEQYF. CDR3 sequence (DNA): TGTGCCAGCAGTTACCTTCCGGGACAAGACGAGCAGTACTTC.

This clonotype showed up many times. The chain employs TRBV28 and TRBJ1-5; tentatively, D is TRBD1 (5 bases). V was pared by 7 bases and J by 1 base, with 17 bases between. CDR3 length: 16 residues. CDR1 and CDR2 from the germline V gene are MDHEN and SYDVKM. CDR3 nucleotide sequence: TGTGCCAGCACCATCCCGACAGTAGGGAGCAATCAGCCCCAGCATTTT. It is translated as CASTIPTVGSNQPQHF.

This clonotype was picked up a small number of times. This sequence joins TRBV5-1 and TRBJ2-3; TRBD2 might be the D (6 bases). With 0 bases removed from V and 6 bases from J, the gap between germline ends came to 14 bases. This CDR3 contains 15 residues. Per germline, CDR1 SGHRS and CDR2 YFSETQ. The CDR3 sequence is CASSLATRRGDTQYF. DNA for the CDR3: TGCGCCAGCAGCTTGGCCACACGTCGGGGGGATACGCAGTATTTT. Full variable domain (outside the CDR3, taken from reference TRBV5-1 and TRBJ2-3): KAGVTQTPRYLIKTRGQQVTLSCSPISGHRSVSWYQQTPGQGLQFLFEYFSETQRNKGNFPGRFSGRQFSNSRSEMNVSTLELGDSALYLCASSLATRRGDTQYFGPGTRLTVL.

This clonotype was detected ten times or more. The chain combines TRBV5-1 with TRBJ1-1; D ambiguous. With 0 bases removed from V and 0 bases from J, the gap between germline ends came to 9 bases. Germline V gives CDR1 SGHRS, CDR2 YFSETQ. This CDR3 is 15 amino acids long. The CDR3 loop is CASSLVAAMNTEAFF. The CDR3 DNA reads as TGCGCCAGCAGCTTGGTGGCAGCCATGAACACTGAAGCTTTCTTT.